This is a list of T cell receptor beta chains from one sample in a study of OX40 agonist ivuxolimab in advanced cancers. TCRdb's copy holds only in-frame clones and misses some; the assay was immunoSEQ multiplex PCR. This sample yields about 77,000 clones, of which 65% to 85% are seen a single time; 3.5% to 6% belongs to the top ten. Sequenced material: CD4+ or CD8+ T cells sorted from blood, taken in a trial of the OX40 agonist ivuxolimab. The receptor set was obtained from an adult with an advanced solid tumor such as melanoma, head and neck, liver or kidney cancer. Both conserved end residues are trimmed from each CDR3. The order of the fields is V gene, CDR3 protein.

TRBV6-6 | ASRRQALNTEAF
TRBV4-1 | ASSQGDFGTGSGETQY
TRBV5-5 | ASSLYGAGELF
TRBV27 | ASSLVGTQY
TRBV4-1 | ASSQGRRDTEAF
TRBV5-1 | ASSTRGDNEQF
TRBV7-9 | ASSASYEQY
TRBV19 | ASRGLAGGGYEQY
TRBV7-9 | ASSLRAGGPTYNEQF
TRBV30 | AWSDPSQPQH
TRBV6-5 | ASSFSGRGTDTQY
TRBV5-1 | ASSSRSSGHFQETQY
TRBV5-1 | ASSLVGYEQY
TRBV6-5 | ASSSDRNSGANVLT
TRBV2 | ASSEYLRTQNTGELF
TRBV11-2 | ASSPNSNQPQH
TRBV6-1 | ASSEYGVAAPPTDEQY
TRBV7-9 | ASSLSREDEKLF
TRBV7-9 | ASSPVFPGVSDYT
TRBV2 | ASSENTGGNYGYT
TRBV29-1 | SVPDGNTEAF
TRBV29-1 | STLGTGTYGYT
TRBV4-1 | ASSRDPSSSGGLRETQY
TRBV5-1 | ASSLDSPYEQY
TRBV7-6 | ASSPDRVGTGELF
TRBV19 | ASSRGAGGAGTEAF
TRBV4-3 | ASSQDMAVLGNTIY
TRBV18 | ASSRTAMDYNSPLH
TRBV5-4 | ASSLIQGPDTQY
TRBV5-1 | ASSLSGSNTEAF
TRBV5-4 | ASRRGLAGAYNEQF
TRBV7-9 | ASSPLGFDYGYT
TRBV2 | ASSGRGQGAVEQY
TRBV5-1 | ASRPGHPNEKLF
TRBV7-2 | ASTVQLNTEAF
TRBV7-9 | ASSTTVDRNPMNTEAF
TRBV7-2 | ASSLDVVGLRSSYEQY
TRBV12-2 | ASRLYCGGSTDTQY
TRBV5-1 | ASSFPGQGIQPQH
TRBV4-1 | ASSQDIGNTEAF
TRBV19 | ASSIRPRWGAGNYNSPLH
TRBV6-1 | ASGLAGGYEQY
TRBV7-3 | ASSFTGNSEQY
TRBV18 | ASSPSGEGLYEQY
TRBV12-1 | ASSPTGVGNYGYT
TRBV20-1 | SVAKDYEQY
TRBV28 | ASSLRRPEHYGYT
TRBV12-5 | ASGLVSGGNSPLH
TRBV27 | ASRPTVGQETQY
TRBV9 | ASSVSGGSSYNEQF
TRBV9 | ASSGRAGNTIY
TRBV6-5 | ASRFPGQGGYT
TRBV18 | ASSPGQGGNTEAF
TRBV2 | ASSLQAQGNQPQH
TRBV9 | ASSVVGSTDTQY
TRBV7-9 | ASSPRDGVDYEQF
TRBV14 | ASSQGKLFEQF